These 6 T cell receptor beta chains came from one sample sequenced in a study of CD4 T cells in relation to SARS-CoV-2 and coronaviruses. CD4+ T cells from unexposed donors were obtained before the COVID-19 pandemic (2011-2018). Isolation of CD4+ T cells took place after roughly nine days in culture. The repertoire was sequenced with immunoSEQ multiplex PCR; TCRdb's copy has only in-frame clones and lacks some. This repertoire shows about 21,000 clones, over 65% found once; its top ten account for about 18%. Their target antigens are unknown. Sequenced: CD4+ T cells from PBMCs, cultured in vitro. The receptors come from a human donor in good health.

The genes are TRBV5-4 and TRBJ1-1; D is unclear. The CDR3 is 14 amino acids. Between the trimmed V and J ends, which lost 2 bases and 1 base, there was a span of 9 bases. The V gene's germline CDR1 is SGHNT and CDR2 YYREEE (reference sequence). This chain's CDR3 is CASSLDHGNTEAFF. CDR3 nucleotide sequence: TGTGCCAGCAGCTTAGATCATGGGAACACTGAAGCTTTCTTT.

The J gene is TRBJ1-3, the V gene TRBV2; 7 bases map to TRBD1. This CDR3 contains 16 residues. Unmatched junction bases numbered 7, after V lost 5 bases and J lost 0 bases. Per the germline V gene, CDR1 is SNHLY and CDR2 is FYNNEI. In DNA, the CDR3 is TGTGCCAGCAGTTTACTCCGGGACAGCTCTGGAAACACCATATATTTT. As protein: CASSLLRDSSGNTIYF.

This chain connects TRBV7-2 to TRBJ2-1; no definite D call. Trimming took 1 base from V and 10 from J, leaving 11 bases between them. CDR1 is SGHTA, CDR2 FQGNSA, per germline. The CDR3 spans 13 residues. The CDR3 is CASSLDGINEQFF. The CDR3 DNA follows: TGTGCCAGCAGCTTAGACGGTATAAACGAGCAGTTCTTC.

The chain employs TRBV5-1 and TRBJ1-2; 8 nucleotides agree with TRBD1. CDR3 length: 18 amino acids. Germline trimming cut 3 bases from V and 0 bases from J; bases unmatched to any gene: 13. Germline V gene sequence: CDR1 SGHRS, CDR2 YFSETQ. The CDR3 DNA reads TGCGCCAGCAGCTCCTATTTCCGGGACAGGACTACTAACTATGGCTACACCTTC. Protein product: CASSSYFRDRTTNYGYTF.

The V gene is TRBV5-1, the J gene TRBJ2-3; 10 nucleotides line up with TRBD2. CDR3 length: 19 residues. After removal of 3 bases from V and 0 bases from J, the junction contained 13 bases not matched to a gene. Germline lookup yields CDR1 SGHRS and CDR2 YFSETQ. CDR3 region: CASSYGRTSGTASTDTQYF. CDR3 nucleotide sequence: TGCGCCAGCAGCTATGGTCGAACTAGCGGGACGGCTAGCACAGATACGCAGTATTTT. Full variable domain (rest looked up from reference TRBV5-1 and TRBJ2-3): KAGVTQTPRYLIKTRGQQVTLSCSPISGHRSVSWYQQTPGQGLQFLFEYFSETQRNKGNFPGRFSGRQFSNSRSEMNVSTLELGDSALYLCASSYGRTSGTASTDTQYFGPGTRLTVL.

This chain links TRBV27 with TRBJ1-3, with D possibly matching TRBD1 (5 bases). V was pared by 6 bases and J by 1 base, with 16 bases between. The CDR3 covers 16 residues. Germline CDR1 and CDR2: MNHEY and SMNVEV (reference sequence). The CDR3 DNA sequence: TGTGCCAGCAGCGGTCCGACGGGGGTGTCTGGAAACACCATATATTTT. Amino acids: CASSGPTGVSGNTIYF.